A selection of T cell receptor beta chains follows, all from one sample in a study of circulating CD8 cells and anti-PD-1 response in melanoma. TCRdb redid the calling of the reads with MiXCR, one entry per CDR3 protein. The table includes about 420 distinct CDR3 sequences, 8.6% detected once. The sample was CD8+ T cells from PBMCs, taken at baseline or after one month of anti-PD-1 therapy (not recorded which). The source of these receptors is a human donor with melanoma. The CDR3 runs from the conserved cysteine through the conserved F or W. The order of the fields is CDR3 DNA, CDR3 protein, V gene, J gene, clone size, CDR3 length, D gene. A D gene is named only where the DNA matches it firmly. For some rows the clone size is stated as once, few or many, or as a class when expanded; others skip it.

CDR3nt: TGTGCCAGCAGTTGGACCACACTTTCCTACGAGCAGTACTTC; CDR3aa: CASSWTTLSYEQYF; v_gene: TRBV28; j_gene: TRBJ2-7; abundance: large; len: 14; d_gene: .
CDR3nt: .; CDR3aa: CASADQTSMYLCASSFRGTGELFF; v_gene: TRBV28; j_gene: TRBJ2-2; abundance: .; len: 24; d_gene: .
CDR3nt: TGCAGTGCTAGAGATTGGGGACAGAATAGGTTACCCGGTGAATACTACGAGCAGTACTTC; CDR3aa: CSARDWGQNRLPGEYYEQYF; v_gene: TRBV20-1; j_gene: TRBJ2-7; abundance: medium-sized; len: 20; d_gene: TRBD1
CDR3nt: TGTGCCAGCAGGCCTAGCGGGGCGAGCTCCTACGAGCAGTACTTC; CDR3aa: CASRPSGASSYEQYF; v_gene: TRBV28; j_gene: TRBJ2-7; abundance: large; len: 15; d_gene: TRBD2
CDR3nt: TGCGCCAGCAGCCAAACAGGGCCAAGCTCTGGGGCCAACGTCCTGACTTTC; CDR3aa: CASSQTGPSSGANVLTF; v_gene: TRBV4-3; j_gene: TRBJ2-6; abundance: few; len: 17; d_gene: .
CDR3nt: TGTGCCAGCAGTCGGGAGAGGAGGGAGACCCAGTACTTC; CDR3aa: CASSRERRETQYF; v_gene: TRBV27; j_gene: TRBJ2-5; abundance: medium-sized; len: 13; d_gene: .
CDR3nt: TGTGCCAGCAGTTTACCCCAGAGCGGGAGCTCCTACAATGAGCAGTTCTTC; CDR3aa: CASSLPQSGSSYNEQFF; v_gene: TRBV28; j_gene: TRBJ2-1; abundance: large; len: 17; d_gene: TRBD2
CDR3nt: TGTGCCAGCAGTTCCATAGCGGGAGGGATCCACGAGCAGTACTTC; CDR3aa: CASSSIAGGIHEQYF; v_gene: TRBV28; j_gene: TRBJ2-7; abundance: medium-sized; len: 15; d_gene: TRBD2
CDR3nt: TGTGCCAGCAGCCATTCGACTAGCGGGAGCTACGAGCAGTACTTC; CDR3aa: CASSHSTSGSYEQYF; v_gene: TRBV6-5; j_gene: TRBJ2-7; abundance: large; len: 15; d_gene: TRBD2
CDR3nt: TGTGCCAGCAGCCAAGATTGGCCGACCGGGAACGAGCAGTACTTC; CDR3aa: CASSQDWPTGNEQYF; v_gene: TRBV14; j_gene: TRBJ2-7; abundance: .; len: 15; d_gene: .
CDR3nt: TGTGCCAGCAGTCCACCTAGGGGGCCCCAGCATTTT; CDR3aa: CASSPPRGPQHF; v_gene: TRBV28; j_gene: TRBJ1-5; abundance: medium-sized; len: 12; d_gene: .
CDR3nt: TGTGCCAGCAGTTTAAGTACAGGGGGAACCGGGGAGCTGTTTTTT; CDR3aa: CASSLSTGGTGELFF; v_gene: TRBV28; j_gene: TRBJ2-2; abundance: large; len: 15; d_gene: TRBD1
CDR3nt: TGTGCCAGCTCACCCCCGGGGAGCACAGATACGCAGTATTTT; CDR3aa: CASSPPGSTDTQYF; v_gene: TRBV18; j_gene: TRBJ2-3; abundance: .; len: 14; d_gene: .
CDR3nt: TGTGCCAGCAGTCTACTAGCGGGAGGTGGAAATGAGCAGTTCTTC; CDR3aa: CASSLLAGGGNEQFF; v_gene: TRBV28; j_gene: TRBJ2-1; abundance: few; len: 15; d_gene: TRBD2
CDR3nt: TGCAGTGCAGTCAGCGACTACTACGAGCAGTACTTC; CDR3aa: CSAVSDYYEQYF; v_gene: TRBV29-1; j_gene: TRBJ2-7; abundance: medium-sized; len: 12; d_gene: .
CDR3nt: TGCGCCAGCAGTCAATCGAGAGGAATTGATAGAGGGAGAATCCCCTACGAGCAGTACTTC; CDR3aa: CASSQSRGIDRGRIPYEQYF; v_gene: TRBV23-1; j_gene: TRBJ2-7; abundance: medium-sized; len: 20; d_gene: .
CDR3nt: TGTGCCAGCAGTTTGGAGGGAACGCAGACCCAGTACTTC; CDR3aa: CASSLEGTQTQYF; v_gene: TRBV27; j_gene: TRBJ2-5; abundance: medium-sized; len: 13; d_gene: .
CDR3nt: TGTGCCAGCAGTCCCCGGAGCGGGGGAGGGCACGAGCAGTACTTC; CDR3aa: CASSPRSGGGHEQYF; v_gene: TRBV28; j_gene: TRBJ2-7; abundance: medium-sized; len: 15; d_gene: TRBD2
CDR3nt: TGCAGTGCTTACGGGACTAGCGACGCCTACAATGAGCAGTTCTTC; CDR3aa: CSAYGTSDAYNEQFF; v_gene: TRBV20-1; j_gene: TRBJ2-1; abundance: medium-sized; len: 15; d_gene: TRBD2
CDR3nt: TGTGCCAGCACCCACTTGACAGGAAACACCGGGGAGCTGTTTTTT; CDR3aa: CASTHLTGNTGELFF; v_gene: TRBV28; j_gene: TRBJ2-2; abundance: medium-sized; len: 15; d_gene: .
CDR3nt: TGTGCCAGCAGTACAGGGTACCACGAGCAGTACTTC; CDR3aa: CASSTGYHEQYF; v_gene: TRBV28; j_gene: TRBJ2-7; abundance: medium-sized; len: 12; d_gene: .
CDR3nt: TGTGCCAGCTGTTGTGCAGCGGGGGCAGACAGCTCCTATAATTCACCCCTCCACTTT; CDR3aa: CASCCAAGADSSYNSPLHF; v_gene: TRBV28; j_gene: TRBJ1-6; abundance: large; len: 19; d_gene: .
CDR3nt: TGTGCCAGCAGTTTCCGGGGGACCGGGGAGCTGTTTTTT; CDR3aa: CASSFRGTGELFF; v_gene: TRBV28; j_gene: TRBJ2-2; abundance: hyperexpanded; len: 13; d_gene: .